This T cell receptor beta chain is drawn from a study of CD8 T cells in Susac syndrome. RNA in amounts of about 0.45 to 1 ug was reverse transcribed with random hexamers. TCRdb re-called the immunoSEQ multiplex PCR reads through MiXCR, storing one row per CDR3 protein. The table has 45,000 to 60,000 distinct CDR3 sequences, around 92% seen once. Looked up from germline, CDR1 is SNHLY and CDR2 is FYNNEI. V dropped 6 bases and J dropped 6 bases, with 12 bases sitting between them. CDR3 length: 12 amino acids. The chain joins TRBV2 to TRBJ2-7; the D gene is possibly TRBD1 (5 bases). The source material was CD8+ T cells from PBMCs. The TCR comes from a human donor in good health. CDR3 loop: CASRVTGTEQYF. CDR3 DNA sequence: TGTGCCAGCAGGGTTACAGGTACCGAGCAGTACTTC.